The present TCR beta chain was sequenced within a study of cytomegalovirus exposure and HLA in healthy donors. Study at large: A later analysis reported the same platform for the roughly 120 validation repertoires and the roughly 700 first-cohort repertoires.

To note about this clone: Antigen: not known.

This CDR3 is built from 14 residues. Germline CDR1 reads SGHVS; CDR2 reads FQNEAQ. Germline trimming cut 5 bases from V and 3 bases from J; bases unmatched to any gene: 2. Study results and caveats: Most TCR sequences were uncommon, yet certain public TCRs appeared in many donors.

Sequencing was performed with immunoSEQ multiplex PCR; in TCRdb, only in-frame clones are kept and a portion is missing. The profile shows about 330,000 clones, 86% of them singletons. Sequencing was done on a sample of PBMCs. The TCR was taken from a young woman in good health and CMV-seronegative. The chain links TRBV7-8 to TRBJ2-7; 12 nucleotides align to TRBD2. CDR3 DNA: TGTGCCAGCAGCAAGACTAGCGGGGGCTACGAGCAGTACTTC. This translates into CASSKTSGGYEQYF.